This TCR beta chain was sequenced during a study of patients and donors after allogeneic stem cell transplantation. Using its own MiXCR run on the RT-PCR reads, TCRdb lists one record per CDR3 protein. The sample records about 960,000 distinct CDR3 sequences, around 17% being singletons. The V gene lost 4 bases and the J gene lost 1 base, with 8 bases spanning the gap. The germline CDR1 and CDR2 sequences are SQVTM and ANQGSEA. The CDR3 contains 12 residues. This chain joins TRBV29-1 and TRBJ2-7; TRBD1 might be the D (6 bases). The sequenced material came from blood, either unsorted or a sorted T cell fraction (not recorded which). The source of this sequence is a human donor who was either an allogeneic HSCT recipient or a stem cell or donor lymphocyte infusion donor (not recorded which). It is not recorded whose cells these are; they may come from a transplant donor. CDR3 sequence (DNA): TGCAGCGTTGTTACAGGGTCCTACGAGCAGTACTTC. Its translation is CSVVTGSYEQYF.